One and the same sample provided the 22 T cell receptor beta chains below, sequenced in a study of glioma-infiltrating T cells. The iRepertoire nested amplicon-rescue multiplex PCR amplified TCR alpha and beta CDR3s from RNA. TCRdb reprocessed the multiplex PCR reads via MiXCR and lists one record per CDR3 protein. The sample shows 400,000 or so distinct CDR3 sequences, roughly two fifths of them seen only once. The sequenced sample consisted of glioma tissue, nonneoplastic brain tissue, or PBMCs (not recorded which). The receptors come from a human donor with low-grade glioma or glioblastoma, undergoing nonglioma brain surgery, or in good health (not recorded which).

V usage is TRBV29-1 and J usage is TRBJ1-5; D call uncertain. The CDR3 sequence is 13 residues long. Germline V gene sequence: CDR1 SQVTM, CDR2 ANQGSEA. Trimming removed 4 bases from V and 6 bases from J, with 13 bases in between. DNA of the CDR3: TGCAGCGTTGGGTGGTCAGAAACTCAGCCCCAGCATTTT. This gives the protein CSVGWSETQPQHF.

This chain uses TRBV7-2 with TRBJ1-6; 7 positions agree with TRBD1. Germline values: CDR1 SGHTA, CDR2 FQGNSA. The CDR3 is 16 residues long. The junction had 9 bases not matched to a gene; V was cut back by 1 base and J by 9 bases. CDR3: CASSLGQGGSGSPLHF. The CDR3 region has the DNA TGTGCCAGCAGCTTAGGACAGGGAGGATCGGGTTCACCCCTCCACTTT.

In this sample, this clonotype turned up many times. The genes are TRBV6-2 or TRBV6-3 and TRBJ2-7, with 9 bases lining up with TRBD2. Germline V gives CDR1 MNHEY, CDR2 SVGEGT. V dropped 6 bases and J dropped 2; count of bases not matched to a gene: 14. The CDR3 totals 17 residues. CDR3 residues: CASRRLASGKSAYEQYF. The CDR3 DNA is TGTGCCAGCAGGCGACTGGCTAGCGGGAAGTCCGCCTACGAGCAGTACTTC.

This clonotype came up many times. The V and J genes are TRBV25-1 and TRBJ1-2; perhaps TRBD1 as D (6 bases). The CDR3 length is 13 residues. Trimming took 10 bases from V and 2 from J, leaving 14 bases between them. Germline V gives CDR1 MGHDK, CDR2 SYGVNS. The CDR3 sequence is CATSPDSNYGYTF. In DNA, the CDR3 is TGTGCCACCTCGCCGGACAGCAACTATGGCTACACCTTC.

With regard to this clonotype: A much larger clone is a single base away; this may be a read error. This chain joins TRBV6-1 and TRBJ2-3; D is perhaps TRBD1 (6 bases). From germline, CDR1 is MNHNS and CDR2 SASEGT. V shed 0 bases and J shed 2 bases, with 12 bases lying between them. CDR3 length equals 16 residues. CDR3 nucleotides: TGTGCCAGCAGTGAAGCCTACAGGGTTAACACAGATACGCAGTATTTT. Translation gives CASSEAYRVNTDTQYF.

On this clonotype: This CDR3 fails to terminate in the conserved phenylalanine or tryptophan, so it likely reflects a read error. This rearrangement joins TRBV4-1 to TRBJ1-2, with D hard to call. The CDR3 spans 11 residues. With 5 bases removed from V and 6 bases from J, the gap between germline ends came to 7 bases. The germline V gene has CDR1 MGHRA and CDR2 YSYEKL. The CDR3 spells CASSRVDGYTS. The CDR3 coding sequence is TGCGCCAGCAGCAGGGTGGATGGCTACACCTCC.

CDR3 in DNA: TGTGCCAGCAGCCATTGGGGGAATGAGCAGTTCTTC. This gives the protein CASSHWGNEQFF. The V gene is TRBV14, the J gene TRBJ2-1; D tentatively fits TRBD1 or TRBD2 (5 bases each). Germline values: CDR1 SGHDN, CDR2 FVKESK. The CDR3 runs to 12 residues. The V and J ends lost 3 bases and 7 bases respectively, with 7 bases between them.

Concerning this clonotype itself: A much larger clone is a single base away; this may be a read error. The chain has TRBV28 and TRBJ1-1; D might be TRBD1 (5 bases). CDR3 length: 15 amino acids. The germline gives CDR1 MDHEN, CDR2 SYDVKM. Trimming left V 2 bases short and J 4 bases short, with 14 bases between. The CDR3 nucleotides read TGTGCCAGCAGTTTAGGGGGGGGAGCGAGCACTGAAGCTTTCTTT. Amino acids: CASSLGGGASTEAFF.

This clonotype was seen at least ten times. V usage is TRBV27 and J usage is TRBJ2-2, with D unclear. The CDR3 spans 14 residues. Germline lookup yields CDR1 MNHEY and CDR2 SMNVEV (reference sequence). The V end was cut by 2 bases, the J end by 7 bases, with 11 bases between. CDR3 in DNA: TGTGCCAGCAGTTTAGGCACCTACGGCGGGGAGCTGTTTTTT. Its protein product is CASSLGTYGGELFF.

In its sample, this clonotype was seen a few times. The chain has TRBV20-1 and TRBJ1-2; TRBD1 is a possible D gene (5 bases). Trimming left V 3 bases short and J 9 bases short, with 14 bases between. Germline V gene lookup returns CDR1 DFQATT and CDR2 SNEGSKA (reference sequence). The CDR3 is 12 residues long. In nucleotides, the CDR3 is TGCAGTGCTAGTAGCGACAGATATAGCTACACCTTC. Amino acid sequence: CSASSDRYSYTF.

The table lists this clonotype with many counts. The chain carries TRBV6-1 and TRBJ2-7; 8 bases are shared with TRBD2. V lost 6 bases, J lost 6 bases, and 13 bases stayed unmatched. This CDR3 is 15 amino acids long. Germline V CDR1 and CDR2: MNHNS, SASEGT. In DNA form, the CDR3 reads TGTGCCAGCAGCGTTAGCGGGATCTCTTCGGGCGAGCAGTACTTC. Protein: CASSVSGISSGEQYF.

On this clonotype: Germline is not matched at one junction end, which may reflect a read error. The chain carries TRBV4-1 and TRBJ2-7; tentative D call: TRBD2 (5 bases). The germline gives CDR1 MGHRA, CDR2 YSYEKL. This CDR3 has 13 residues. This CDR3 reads CASSQVGGYDQYF. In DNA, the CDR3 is TGCGCCAGCAGCCAAGTAGGAGGCTACGACCAGTACTTC.

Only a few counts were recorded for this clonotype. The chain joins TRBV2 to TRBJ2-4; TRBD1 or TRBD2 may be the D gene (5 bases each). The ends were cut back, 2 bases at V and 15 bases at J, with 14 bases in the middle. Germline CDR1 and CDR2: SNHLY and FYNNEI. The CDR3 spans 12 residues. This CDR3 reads CASSELGTQPYF. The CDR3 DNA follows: TGTGCCAGCAGTGAATTAGGGACCCAACCGTACTTC. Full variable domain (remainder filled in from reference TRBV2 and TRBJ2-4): EPEVTQTPSHQVTQMGQEVILRCVPISNHLYFYWYRQILGQKVEFLVSFYNNEISEKSEIFDDQFSVERPDGSNFTLKIRSTKLEDSAMYFCASSELGTQPYFGAGTRLSVL.

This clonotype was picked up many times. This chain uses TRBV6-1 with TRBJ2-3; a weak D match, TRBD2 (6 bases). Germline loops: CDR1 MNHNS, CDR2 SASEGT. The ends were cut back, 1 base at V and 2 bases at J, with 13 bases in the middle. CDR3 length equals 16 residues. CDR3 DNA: TGTGCCAGCAGTGAAGTCCCAACGGGAGACACAGATACGCAGTATTTT. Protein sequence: CASSEVPTGDTDTQYF.

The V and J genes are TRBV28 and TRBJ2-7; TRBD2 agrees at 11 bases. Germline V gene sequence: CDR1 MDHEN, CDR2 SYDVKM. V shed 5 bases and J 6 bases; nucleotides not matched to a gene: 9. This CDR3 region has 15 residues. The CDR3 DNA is TGTGCCAGCAGTGTCGCACTAGCGGGAGTAGGCGAGCAGTACTTC. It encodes CASSVALAGVGEQYF. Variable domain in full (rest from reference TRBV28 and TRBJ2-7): DVKVTQSSRYLVKRTGEKVFLECVQDMDHENMFWYRQDPGLGLRLIYFSYDVKMKEKGDIPEGYSVSREKKERFSLILESASTNQTSMYLCASSVALAGVGEQYFGPGTRLTVT.

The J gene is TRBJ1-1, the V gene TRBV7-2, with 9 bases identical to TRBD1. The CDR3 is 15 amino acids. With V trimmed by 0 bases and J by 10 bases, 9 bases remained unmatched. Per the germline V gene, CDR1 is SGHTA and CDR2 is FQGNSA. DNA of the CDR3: TGTGCCAGCAGCTTAGCGACAGGGGGTTGGTCTGGAGCTTTCTTT. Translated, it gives CASSLATGGWSGAFF.

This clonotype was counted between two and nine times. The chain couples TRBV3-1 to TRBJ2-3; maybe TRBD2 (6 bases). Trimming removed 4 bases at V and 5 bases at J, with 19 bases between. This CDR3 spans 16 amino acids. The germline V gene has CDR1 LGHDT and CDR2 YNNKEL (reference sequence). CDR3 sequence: CASSRLRDSSIDTQYF. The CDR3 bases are TGTGCCAGCAGCCGCCTCCGGGACTCTTCCATAGATACGCAGTATTTT.

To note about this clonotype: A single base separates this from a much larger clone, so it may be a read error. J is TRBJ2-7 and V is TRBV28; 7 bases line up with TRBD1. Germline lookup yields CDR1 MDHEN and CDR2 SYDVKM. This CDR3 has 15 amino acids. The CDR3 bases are TGTGCCAGCAGCATACATGACAGGGCATCCTTCGAGCAGTACTTC. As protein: CASSIHDRASFEQYF. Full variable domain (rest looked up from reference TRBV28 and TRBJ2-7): DVKVTQSSRYLVKRTGEKVFLECVQDMDHENMFWYRQDPGLGLRLIYFSYDVKMKEKGDIPEGYSVSREKKERFSLILESASTNQTSMYLCASSIHDRASFEQYFGPGTRLTVT.

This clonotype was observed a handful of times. CDR3 coding DNA: TGTGCCAGCAGTGATTGGGACATCCAAGAGACCCAGTACTTC. Its translation: CASSDWDIQETQYF. The chain uses TRBV2 and TRBJ2-5; possible D gene TRBD1, 6 bases. CDR1 is SNHLY and CDR2 is FYNNEI in the germline V gene. The CDR3 has 14 amino acids. V was shortened by 3 bases and J by 1 base, with 9 bases between the two germline ends. Combining the CDR3 with reference TRBV2 and TRBJ2-5 gives the whole variable domain EPEVTQTPSHQVTQMGQEVILRCVPISNHLYFYWYRQILGQKVEFLVSFYNNEISEKSEIFDDQFSVERPDGSNFTLKIRSTKLEDSAMYFCASSDWDIQETQYFGPGTRLLVL.

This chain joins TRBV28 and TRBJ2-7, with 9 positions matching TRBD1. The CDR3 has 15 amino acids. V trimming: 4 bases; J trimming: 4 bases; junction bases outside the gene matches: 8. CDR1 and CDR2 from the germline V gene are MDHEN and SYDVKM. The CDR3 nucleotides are TGTGCCAGCAGTTCGGTAGGGGGACAGGGTTACGAGCAGTACTTC. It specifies CASSSVGGQGYEQYF.

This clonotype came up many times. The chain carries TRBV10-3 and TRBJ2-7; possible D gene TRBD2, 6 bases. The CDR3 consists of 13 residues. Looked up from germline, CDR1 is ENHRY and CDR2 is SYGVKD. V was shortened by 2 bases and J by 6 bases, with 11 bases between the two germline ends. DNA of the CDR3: TGTGCCATCAGTGAGGGACCGCGGGGCGAGCAGTACTTC. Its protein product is CAISEGPRGEQYF.

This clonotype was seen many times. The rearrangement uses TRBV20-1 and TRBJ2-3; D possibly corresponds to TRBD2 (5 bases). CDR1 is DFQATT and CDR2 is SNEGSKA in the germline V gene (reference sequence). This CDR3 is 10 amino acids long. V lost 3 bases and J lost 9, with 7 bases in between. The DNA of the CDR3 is TGCAGTGCTAGTAGAGGGACGCAGTATTTT. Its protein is CSASRGTQYF.